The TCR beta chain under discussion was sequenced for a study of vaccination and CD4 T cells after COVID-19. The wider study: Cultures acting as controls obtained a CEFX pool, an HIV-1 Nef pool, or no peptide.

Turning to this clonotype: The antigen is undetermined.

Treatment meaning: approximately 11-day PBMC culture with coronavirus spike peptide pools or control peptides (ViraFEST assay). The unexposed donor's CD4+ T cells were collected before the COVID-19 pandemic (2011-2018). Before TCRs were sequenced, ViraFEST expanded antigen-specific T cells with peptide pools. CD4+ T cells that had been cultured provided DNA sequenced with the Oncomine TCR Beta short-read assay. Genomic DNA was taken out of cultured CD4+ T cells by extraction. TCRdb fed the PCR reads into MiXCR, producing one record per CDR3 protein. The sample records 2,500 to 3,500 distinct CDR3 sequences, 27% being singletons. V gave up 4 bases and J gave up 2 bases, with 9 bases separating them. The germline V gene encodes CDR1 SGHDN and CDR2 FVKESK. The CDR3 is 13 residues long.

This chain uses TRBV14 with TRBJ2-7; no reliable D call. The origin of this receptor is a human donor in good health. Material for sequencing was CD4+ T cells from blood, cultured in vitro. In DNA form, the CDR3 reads TGTGCCAGCAGCCGTGCAGACGCCTACGAGCAGTACTTC. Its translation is CASSRADAYEQYF.